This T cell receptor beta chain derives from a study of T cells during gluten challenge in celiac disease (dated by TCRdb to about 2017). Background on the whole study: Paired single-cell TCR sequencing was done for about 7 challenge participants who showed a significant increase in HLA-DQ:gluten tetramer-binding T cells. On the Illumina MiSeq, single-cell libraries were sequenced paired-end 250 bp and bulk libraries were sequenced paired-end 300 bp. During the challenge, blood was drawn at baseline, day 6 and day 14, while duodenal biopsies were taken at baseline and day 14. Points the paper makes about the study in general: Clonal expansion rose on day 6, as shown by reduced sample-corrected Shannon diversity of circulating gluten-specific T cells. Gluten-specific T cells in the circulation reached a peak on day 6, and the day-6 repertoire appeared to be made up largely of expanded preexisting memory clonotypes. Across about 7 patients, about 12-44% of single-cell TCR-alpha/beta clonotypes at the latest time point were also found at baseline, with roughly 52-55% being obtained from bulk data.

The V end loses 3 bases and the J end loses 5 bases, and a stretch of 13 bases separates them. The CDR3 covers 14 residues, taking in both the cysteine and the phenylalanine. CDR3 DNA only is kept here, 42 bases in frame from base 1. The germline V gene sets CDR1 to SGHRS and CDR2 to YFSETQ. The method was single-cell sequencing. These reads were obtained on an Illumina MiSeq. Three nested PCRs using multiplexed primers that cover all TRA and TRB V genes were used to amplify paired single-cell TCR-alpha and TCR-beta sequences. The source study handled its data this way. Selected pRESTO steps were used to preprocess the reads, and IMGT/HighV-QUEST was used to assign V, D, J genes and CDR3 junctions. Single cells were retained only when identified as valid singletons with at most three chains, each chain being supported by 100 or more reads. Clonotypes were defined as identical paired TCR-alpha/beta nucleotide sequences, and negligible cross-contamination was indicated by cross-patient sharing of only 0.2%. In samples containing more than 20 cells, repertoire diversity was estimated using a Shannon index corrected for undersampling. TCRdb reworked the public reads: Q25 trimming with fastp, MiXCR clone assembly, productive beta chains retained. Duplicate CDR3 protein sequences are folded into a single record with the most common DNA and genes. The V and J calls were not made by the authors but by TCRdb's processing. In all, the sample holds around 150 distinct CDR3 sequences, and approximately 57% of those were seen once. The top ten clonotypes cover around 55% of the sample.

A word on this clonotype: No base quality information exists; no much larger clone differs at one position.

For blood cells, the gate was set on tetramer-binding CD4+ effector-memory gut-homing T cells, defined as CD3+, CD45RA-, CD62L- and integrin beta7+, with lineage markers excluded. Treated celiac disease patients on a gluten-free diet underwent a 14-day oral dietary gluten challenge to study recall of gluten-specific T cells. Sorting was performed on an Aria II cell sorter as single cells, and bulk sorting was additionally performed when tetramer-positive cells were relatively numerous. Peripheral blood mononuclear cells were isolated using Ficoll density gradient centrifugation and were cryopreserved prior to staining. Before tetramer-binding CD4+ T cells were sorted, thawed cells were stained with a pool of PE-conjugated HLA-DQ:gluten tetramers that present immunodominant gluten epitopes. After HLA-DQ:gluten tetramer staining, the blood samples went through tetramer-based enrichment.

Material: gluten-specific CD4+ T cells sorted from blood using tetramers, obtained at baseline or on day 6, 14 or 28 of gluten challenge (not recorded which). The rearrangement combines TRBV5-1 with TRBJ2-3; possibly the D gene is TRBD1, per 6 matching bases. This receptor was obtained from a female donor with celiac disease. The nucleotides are TGCGCCAGCAGCTACGGACAGACCCTAGATACGCAGTATTTT. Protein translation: CASSYGQTLDTQYF.